This TCR beta chain was observed in a study of brain T cells in children with intractable seizures. Sequencing was limited to surgery cases with top T cell transcript signatures in brain tissue. The study, taken as a whole, reports: Clones missing pre-surgery may reflect undersampling of that blood sample.

As regards this clone: The antigen is not known.

The CDR3 has 15 amino acids. V shed 2 bases and J 6 bases; nucleotides not matched to a gene: 7. Per the germline V gene, CDR1 is MDHEN and CDR2 is SYDVKM. Profiling relied on immunoSEQ multiplex PCR, and the TCRdb table lists in-frame clones only, not all of them. The table includes roughly 120,000 clones, approximately 94% detected once. The genes are TRBV28 and TRBJ1-5; 7 nucleotides match TRBD1. Sequencing used peripheral blood, obtained at surgery. The clonotype originates from a boy under three years old with hemimegalencephaly and intractable seizures. The CDR3 loop reads CASSLNPWTGQPQHF. Written as DNA, the CDR3 is TGTGCCAGCAGTTTAAACCCCTGGACAGGTCAGCCCCAGCATTTT.